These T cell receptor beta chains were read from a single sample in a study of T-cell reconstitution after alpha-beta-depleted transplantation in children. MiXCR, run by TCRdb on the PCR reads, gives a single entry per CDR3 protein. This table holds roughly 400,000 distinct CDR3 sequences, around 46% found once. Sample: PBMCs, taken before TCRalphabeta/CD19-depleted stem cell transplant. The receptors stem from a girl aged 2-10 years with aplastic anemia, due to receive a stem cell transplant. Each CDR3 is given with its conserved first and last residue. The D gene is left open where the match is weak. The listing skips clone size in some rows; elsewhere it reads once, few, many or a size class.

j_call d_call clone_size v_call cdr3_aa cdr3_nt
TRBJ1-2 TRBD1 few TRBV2 CASRETHGQGLYGYTF TGTGCCAGCAGGGAGACCCACGGACAGGGGCTCTATGGCTACACCTTC
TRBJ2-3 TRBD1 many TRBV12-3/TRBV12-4 CASSATGTGLDTQYF TGTGCCAGCAGTGCAACCGGGACAGGGTTGGATACGCAGTATTTT
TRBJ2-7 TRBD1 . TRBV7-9 CASSAQGASYEQYF TGTGCCAGCAGCGCCCAGGGGGCGTCCTACGAGCAGTACTTC
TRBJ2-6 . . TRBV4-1 CASSSGTLSFKSSGANVLTF TGCGCCAGCAGCTCCGGGACACTGAGTTTCAAGAGCTCTGGGGCCAACGTCCTGACTTTC
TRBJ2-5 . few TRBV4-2 CASSPSDGGGETQYF TGTGCCAGCAGCCCATCGGACGGCGGCGGGGAGACCCAGTACTTC
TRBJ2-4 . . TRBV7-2 CASSLQGLIAKNIQYF TGTGCCAGCAGCCTCCAGGGGCTTATAGCCAAAAACATTCAGTACTTC
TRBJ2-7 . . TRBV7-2 CASSREDSANSYEQYF TGTGCCAGCAGCAGAGAGGACTCGGCAAACTCCTACGAGCAGTACTTC
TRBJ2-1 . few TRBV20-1 CSGRGMFYNEQFF TGCAGTGGGCGCGGGATGTTCTACAATGAGCAGTTCTTC
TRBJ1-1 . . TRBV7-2 CASSLALTGGEAFF TGTGCCAGCAGCTTAGCGCTAACGGGGGGTGAAGCTTTCTTT
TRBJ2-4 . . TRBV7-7 CASSLRVRPYLRRNIQYF TGTGCCAGCAGCTTAAGGGTGAGACCCTATTTGAGGAGAAACATTCAGTACTTC
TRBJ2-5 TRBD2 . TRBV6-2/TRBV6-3 CASSFGTSGSPHTEETQYF TGTGCCAGCAGTTTCGGTACTAGCGGGAGCCCACATACCGAAGAGACCCAGTACTTC
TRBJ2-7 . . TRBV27 CASSLSVAGGNSYEQYF TGTGCCAGCAGTTTATCAGTCGCCGGCGGAAACTCCTACGAGCAGTACTTC
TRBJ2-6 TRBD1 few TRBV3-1 CASSQEGQGWTGANVLTF TGTGCCAGCAGCCAAGAAGGACAGGGATGGACTGGGGCCAACGTCCTGACTTTC
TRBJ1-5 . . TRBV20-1 CSARDLRAGAASNQPQHF TGCAGTGCTAGAGACCTCAGGGCAGGGGCAGCTAGCAATCAGCCCCAGCATTTT